This T cell receptor (beta chain) was obtained from a study of response to subunit inactivated influenza vaccine. This clonotype was detected only a few times. TCRdb re-analysed the RT-PCR reads in MiXCR, keeping a single row per CDR3 protein. The profile shows some 550,000 distinct CDR3 sequences, around 25% of them singletons. Another study also made use of these data, one on T cells expressing NK-cell markers. That work contributes: In generating TCR beta cDNA, 5'RACE template switching with UMIs was used. It was from sorted CD3+CD56+NKG2C+, CD3+CD56+NKG2C- and CD3+CD56-NKG2C+ T cells that TCR beta repertoires came. The sequencing cohort of eight donors included seven HCMV-seropositive individuals and one seronegative individual. With an anti-gamma-delta TCR antibody, sorting in several experiments was kept to alpha-beta TCR T cells. Four of the donors also had these clonotypes leading their CD3+CD56-NKG2C+ fraction.

This TCR was sampled from a man between 50 and 59 years old who received an inactivated influenza vaccine. This sample comprised CD4+ T cells sorted from PBMCs, obtained about 11 days after vaccination.

The CDR3 loop reads CSAKRLAGDFYNEQFF. CDR3 nucleotides: TGCAGTGCTAAACGACTAGCGGGAGATTTCTACAATGAGCAGTTCTTC. This chain uses TRBV20-1 with TRBJ2-1, with 12 bases fitting TRBD2. Trimming removed 4 bases from V and 3 bases from J; junction bases left unmatched: 7. Germline lookup yields CDR1 DFQATT and CDR2 SNEGSKA (reference sequence). This CDR3 is 16 amino acids long.